This T cell receptor (beta chain) came from a study of CD8+CD57+ T cells in acquired aplastic anemia. The ends lost 0 bases at V and 5 bases at J; junction bases unmatched: 10. CDR3 length equals 17 residues. Germline values: CDR1 SGHRS, CDR2 YFSETQ. Patients chosen for sequencing had CD8+CD57+ cells that had expanded, as shown by flow cytometry. Genomic DNA templated the TCR beta VDJ and CDR3 profiling. TCRdb re-analysed the reads in MiXCR, keeping a single row per CDR3 protein. Of 210,000 or so distinct CDR3 sequences in the sample, about half were seen once. The material sequenced was sorted CD4+, CD8+, or CD8+CD57+ T cells (not recorded which) from PBMCs. This clonotype originated in a human donor with aplastic anemia. The J gene is TRBJ2-5, the V gene TRBV5-1, with 10 bases lining up with TRBD2. CDR3 loop: CASSLGVAGGPVETQYF. CDR3 nucleotides: TGCGCCAGCAGCTTGGGGGTAGCGGGGGGCCCGGTGGAGACCCAGTACTTC.